This TCR beta chain was sequenced during a study of T cell responses to AZD1222 COVID-19 vaccine. Study-wide points: Spike was spanned by vaccine-associated CD4 TCRs, with dominance at 160-218 and 743-854. Only 5 to 7 AZD1222 recipients were seropositive at baseline.

This CDR3 is built from 16 residues. Trimming left V 7 bases short and J 4 bases short, with 25 bases between. CDR1 and CDR2 (germline): SQVTM, ANQGSEA. This clone has only one observation. Antigen specificity is unknown. Whether given at about 4 or about 12 weeks, second doses were pooled. Measured with immunoSEQ multiplex PCR; TCRdb has only the in-frame clones, and not every one. The top ten clones hold about 3% of a sample with 70,000 to 100,000 clones, approximately 90% of them seen once. V and J are TRBV29-1 and TRBJ1-1, with D perhaps matching TRBD1 (5 bases). This TCR came from an adult who received the AZD1222 COVID-19 vaccine. The sample was peripheral blood, taken 28 days after the second AZD1222 dose. The CDR3 region is CSATPGAALGFTEAFF. CDR3 bases: TGCAGCGCCACCCCCGGGGCAGCCTTGGGTTTCACTGAAGCTTTCTTT.